This TCR beta chain was obtained from a study of Tregs in tolerant kidney transplant recipients. Germline V gene data show CDR1 as MGHRA and CDR2 as YSYEKL. The trim removed 2 bases at V and 1 base at J, leaving 4 bases unmatched. This CDR3 is 16 amino acids long. TCRdb's copy holds only in-frame clones and misses some; the assay was immunoSEQ multiplex PCR. Among roughly 66,000 clones listed, roughly 92% were seen once. The sequence was collected from a human donor who received a combined kidney and bone marrow transplant. The chain links TRBV4-1 to TRBJ1-2, with 10 bases that match TRBD1. This specimen was CD8+ T cells from blood, taken before the transplant. The chain's CDR3 is CASSQPGQGINYGYTF. In DNA form, the CDR3 reads TGCGCCAGCAGCCAACCGGGACAGGGGATTAACTATGGCTACACCTTC.